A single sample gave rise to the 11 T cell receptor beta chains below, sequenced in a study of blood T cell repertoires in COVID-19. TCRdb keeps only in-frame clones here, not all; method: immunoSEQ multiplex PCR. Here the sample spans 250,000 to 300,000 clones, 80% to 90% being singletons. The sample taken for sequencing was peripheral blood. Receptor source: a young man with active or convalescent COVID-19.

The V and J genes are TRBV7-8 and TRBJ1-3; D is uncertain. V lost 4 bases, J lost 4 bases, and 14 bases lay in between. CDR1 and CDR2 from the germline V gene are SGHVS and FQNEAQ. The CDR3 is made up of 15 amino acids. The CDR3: CASSSRGGRGNTIYF. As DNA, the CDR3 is TGTGCCAGCAGCTCCCGCGGCGGGAGAGGAAACACCATATATTTT.

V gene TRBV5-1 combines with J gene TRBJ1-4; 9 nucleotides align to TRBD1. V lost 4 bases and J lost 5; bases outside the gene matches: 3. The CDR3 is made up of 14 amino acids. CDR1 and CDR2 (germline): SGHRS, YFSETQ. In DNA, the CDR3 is TGCGCCAGCAGCGGAACAGGGGGCAATGAAAAACTGTTTTTT. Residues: CASSGTGGNEKLFF. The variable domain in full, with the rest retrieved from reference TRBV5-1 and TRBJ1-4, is KAGVTQTPRYLIKTRGQQVTLSCSPISGHRSVSWYQQTPGQGLQFLFEYFSETQRNKGNFPGRFSGRQFSNSRSEMNVSTLELGDSALYLCASSGTGGNEKLFFGSGTQLSVL.

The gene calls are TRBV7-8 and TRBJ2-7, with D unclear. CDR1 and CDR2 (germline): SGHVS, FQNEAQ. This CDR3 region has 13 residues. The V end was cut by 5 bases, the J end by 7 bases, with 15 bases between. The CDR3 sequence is CASSLVGRKEQYF. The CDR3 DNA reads TGTGCCAGCAGCCTAGTTGGCAGGAAAGAGCAGTACTTC.

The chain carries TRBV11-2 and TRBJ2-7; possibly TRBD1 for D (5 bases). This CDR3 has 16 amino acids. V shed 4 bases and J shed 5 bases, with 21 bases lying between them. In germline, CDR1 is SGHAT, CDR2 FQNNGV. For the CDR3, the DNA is TGTGCCAGCAGCTCCGGCCAGGACAATAGAGACCACGAGCAGTACTTC. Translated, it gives CASSSGQDNRDHEQYF.

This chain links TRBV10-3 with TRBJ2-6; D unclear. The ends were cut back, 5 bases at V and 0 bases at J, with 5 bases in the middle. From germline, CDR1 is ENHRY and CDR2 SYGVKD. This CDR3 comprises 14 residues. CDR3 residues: CAISPNSGANVLTF. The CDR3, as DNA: TGTGCCATCAGTCCCAACTCTGGGGCCAACGTCCTGACTTTC.

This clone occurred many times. The CDR3 bases are TGTGCCAGCAGCCAAGATCCCACGGGGGCGGGGGGTTACAATGAGCAGTTCTTC. Its translation: CASSQDPTGAGGYNEQFF. The chain links TRBV4-2 to TRBJ2-1, with 8 bases lining up with TRBD2. The length of the CDR3 is 18 residues. The trim removed 0 bases at V and 4 bases at J, leaving 11 bases unmatched. CDR1 and CDR2 (germline): LGHNA, YNFKEQ.

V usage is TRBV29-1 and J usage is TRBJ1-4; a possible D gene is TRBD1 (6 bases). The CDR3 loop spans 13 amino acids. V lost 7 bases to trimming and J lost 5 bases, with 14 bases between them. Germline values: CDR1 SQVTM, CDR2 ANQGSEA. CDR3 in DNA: TGCAGCGCAAGGACAGAATCAAATGAAAAACTGTTTTTT. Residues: CSARTESNEKLFF.

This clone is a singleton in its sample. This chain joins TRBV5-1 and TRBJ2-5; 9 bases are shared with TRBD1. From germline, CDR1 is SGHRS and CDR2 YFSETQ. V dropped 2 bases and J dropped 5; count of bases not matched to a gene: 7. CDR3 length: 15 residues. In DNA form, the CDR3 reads TGCGCCAGCAGCTTTTGGGGACAGGGAGTCGAGACCCAGTACTTC. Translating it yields CASSFWGQGVETQYF.

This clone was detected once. The CDR3 DNA is TGCGCCAGCAGCCAAGATCGGGCTAGCGGGGGGGCTGAGCAGTTCTTC. It codes for CASSQDRASGGAEQFF. The rearrangement joins TRBV4-1 to TRBJ2-1, with TRBD2 identical over 12 bases. CDR1 MGHRA and CDR2 YSYEKL come from the germline V gene. This CDR3 is built from 16 residues. After removal of 0 bases from V and 9 bases from J, the junction contained 6 bases not matched to a gene.

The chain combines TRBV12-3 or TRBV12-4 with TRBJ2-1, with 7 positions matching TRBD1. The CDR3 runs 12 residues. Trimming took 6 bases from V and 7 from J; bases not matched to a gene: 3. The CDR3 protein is CASRTGVNEQFF. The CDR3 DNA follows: TGTGCCAGCAGAACAGGGGTGAATGAGCAGTTCTTC.

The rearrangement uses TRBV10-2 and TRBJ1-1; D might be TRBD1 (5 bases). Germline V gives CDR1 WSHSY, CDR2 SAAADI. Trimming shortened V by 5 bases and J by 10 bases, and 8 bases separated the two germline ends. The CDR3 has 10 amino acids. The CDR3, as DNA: TGCGCCAGCAGTCAGGGCCGAGCTTTCTTT. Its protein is CASSQGRAFF.